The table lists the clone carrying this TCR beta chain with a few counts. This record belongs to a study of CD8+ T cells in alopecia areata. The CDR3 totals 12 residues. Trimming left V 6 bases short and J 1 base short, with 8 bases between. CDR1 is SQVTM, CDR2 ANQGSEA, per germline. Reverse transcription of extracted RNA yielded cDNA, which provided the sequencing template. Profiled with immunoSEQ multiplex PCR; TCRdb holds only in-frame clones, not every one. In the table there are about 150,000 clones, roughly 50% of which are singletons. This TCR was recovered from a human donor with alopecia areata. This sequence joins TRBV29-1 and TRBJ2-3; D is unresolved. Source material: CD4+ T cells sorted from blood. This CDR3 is CSVTSGTDTQYF. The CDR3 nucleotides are TGCAGCGTCACGTCTGGCACAGATACGCAGTATTTT.